The present T cell receptor (beta chain) was sequenced within a study of PD-1 blockade in classical Hodgkin lymphoma. General observations from the study: Relapsed/refractory patients reportedly had lower baseline diversity than newly diagnosed patients. Why the repertoires differ is still unclear, perhaps disease activity or prior therapy.

This CDR3 contains 14 residues. J gave up 5 bases and V 4 bases, and 2 bases lay outside the gene matches. The germline V gene has CDR1 MRHNA and CDR2 SNTAGT. This clone has just a few counts. As yet, its antigen is unknown. Documented time point: newly diagnosed, previously untreated cHL patient sample. CD8+ T cell isolation from thawed PBMCs was performed by magnetic negative selection. The study compared against PBMCs from newly diagnosed, untreated classical Hodgkin lymphoma. Profiled with immunoSEQ multiplex PCR; TCRdb holds only in-frame clones, not every one. The sample records 12,000 to 15,000 clones, approximately 90% being singletons.

This clonotype was obtained from a human donor with classical Hodgkin lymphoma. The V and J genes are TRBV6-4 and TRBJ2-2; 9 bases line up with TRBD1. Sequencing was done on a sample of CD8+ T cells from blood. CDR3 DNA: TGTGCCAGCAGTGGGACAGGGGAAACCGGGGAGCTGTTTTTT. Its translation: CASSGTGETGELFF.